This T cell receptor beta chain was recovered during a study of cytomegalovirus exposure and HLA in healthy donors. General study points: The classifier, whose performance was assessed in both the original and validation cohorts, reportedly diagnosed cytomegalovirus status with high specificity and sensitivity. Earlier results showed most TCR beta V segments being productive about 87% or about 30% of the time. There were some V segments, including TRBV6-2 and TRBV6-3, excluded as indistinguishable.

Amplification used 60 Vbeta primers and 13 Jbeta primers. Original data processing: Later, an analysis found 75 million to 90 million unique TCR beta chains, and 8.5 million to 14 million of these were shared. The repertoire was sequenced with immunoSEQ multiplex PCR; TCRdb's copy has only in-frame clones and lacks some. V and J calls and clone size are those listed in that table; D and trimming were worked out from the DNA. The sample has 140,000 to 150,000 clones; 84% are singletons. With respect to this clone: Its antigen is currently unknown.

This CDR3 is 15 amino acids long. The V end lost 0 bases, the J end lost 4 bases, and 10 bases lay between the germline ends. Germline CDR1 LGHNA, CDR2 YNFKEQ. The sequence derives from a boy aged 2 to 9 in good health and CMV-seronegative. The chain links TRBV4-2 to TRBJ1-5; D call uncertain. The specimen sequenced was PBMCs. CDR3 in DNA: TGTGCCAGCAGCCAAGATCGCAGATATAATCAGCCCCAGCATTTT. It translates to CASSQDRRYNQPQHF.